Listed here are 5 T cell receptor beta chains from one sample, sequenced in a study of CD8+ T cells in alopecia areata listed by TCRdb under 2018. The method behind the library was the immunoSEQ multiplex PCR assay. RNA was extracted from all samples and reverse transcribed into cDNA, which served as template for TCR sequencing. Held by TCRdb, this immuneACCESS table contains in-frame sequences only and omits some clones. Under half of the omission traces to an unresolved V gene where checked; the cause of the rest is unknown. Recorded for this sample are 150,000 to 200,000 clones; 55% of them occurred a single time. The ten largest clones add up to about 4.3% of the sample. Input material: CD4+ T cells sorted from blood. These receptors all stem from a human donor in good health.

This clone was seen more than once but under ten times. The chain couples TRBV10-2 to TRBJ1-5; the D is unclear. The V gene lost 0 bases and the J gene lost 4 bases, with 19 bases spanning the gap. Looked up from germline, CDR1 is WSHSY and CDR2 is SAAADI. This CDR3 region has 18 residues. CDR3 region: CASSESGIFSSRNQPQHF. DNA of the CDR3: TGCGCCAGCAGTGAGTCTGGTATTTTTAGCAGTCGGAATCAGCCCCAGCATTTT.

This CDR3 is CAWSEQGPYEQYF. The CDR3 region has the DNA TGTGCCTGGAGCGAACAAGGCCCCTACGAGCAGTACTTC. The chain has TRBV30 and TRBJ2-7; no definite D call. V gave up 3 bases and J gave up 2 bases, with 11 bases separating them. The CDR3 has 13 amino acids. CDR1 GTSNPN and CDR2 SVGIG come from the germline V gene (reference sequence). Filled out from reference TRBV30 and TRBJ2-7, the complete variable domain reads SQTIHQWPATLVQPVGSPLSLECTVEGTSNPNLYWYRQAAGRGLQLLFYSVGIGQISSEVPQNLSASRPQDRQFILSSKKLLLSDSGFYLCAWSEQGPYEQYFGPGTRLTVT.

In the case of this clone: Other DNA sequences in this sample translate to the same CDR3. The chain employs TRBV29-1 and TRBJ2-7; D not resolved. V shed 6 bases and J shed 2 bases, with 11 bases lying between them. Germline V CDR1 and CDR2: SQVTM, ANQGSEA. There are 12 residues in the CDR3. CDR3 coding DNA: TGCAGCGTGACTGACGGTACCTACGAGCAGTACTTC. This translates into CSVTDGTYEQYF.

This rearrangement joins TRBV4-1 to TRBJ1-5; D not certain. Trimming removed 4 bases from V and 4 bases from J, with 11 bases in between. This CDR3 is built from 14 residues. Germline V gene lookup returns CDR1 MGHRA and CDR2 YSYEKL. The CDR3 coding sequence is TGCGCCAGCAGCCTCGGCAGCCTAAATCAGCCCCAGCATTTT. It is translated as CASSLGSLNQPQHF.

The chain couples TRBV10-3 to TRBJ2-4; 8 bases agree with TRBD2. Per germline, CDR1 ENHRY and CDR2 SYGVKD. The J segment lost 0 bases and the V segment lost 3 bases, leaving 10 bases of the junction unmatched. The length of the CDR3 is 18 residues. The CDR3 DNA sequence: TGTGCCATCAGTGACCACCAGACTAGCGCATTAGCCAAAAACATTCAGTACTTC. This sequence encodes CAISDHQTSALAKNIQYF.